This T cell receptor (beta chain) was recovered during a study of OX40 agonist ivuxolimab in advanced cancers. Study-wide findings and caveats: At doses 0.1 to 3.0 mg/kg, CD4+ and CD8+ clones expanded. Relatively little clonal expansion, among the lowest observed, appeared in partial responders at 0.1-3.0 mg/kg.

This clone appeared a single time. Its antigen is undetermined. Only in-frame clones appear in the TCRdb table, and some are missing; sequencing was by immunoSEQ multiplex PCR. Here the sample spans 65,000 to 75,000 clones, approximately 87% being singletons. The source material was CD4+ or CD8+ T cells sorted from blood, sampled in a trial of the OX40 agonist ivuxolimab. The sequence was collected from an adult with an advanced solid tumor such as melanoma, head and neck, liver or kidney cancer.

CDR3 DNA: TGTGCCAGCAGCCCGGGGGGGTATTTGAATTCACCCCTCCACTTT. Amino acids: CASSPGGYLNSPLHF. The rearrangement joins TRBV7-2 to TRBJ1-6; D is perhaps TRBD1 (5 bases). The CDR3 runs to 15 residues. The germline gives CDR1 SGHTA, CDR2 FQGNSA. With 5 bases removed from V and 7 bases from J, the gap between germline ends came to 15 bases.